This record covers a single T cell receptor beta chain. Antigen: not known. The germline V and J ends were trimmed by 0 bases and 2 bases, with 17 bases remaining between them. Germline loops: CDR1 LGHNT, CDR2 FRNRAP. The length of the CDR3 is 17 residues. This specimen belongs to a study of beta chain features in type 1 diabetes. Reverse transcription of all isolated RNA meant that expressed TCRB transcripts were sequenced. Average reads for naive, central memory and regulatory T cell samples were several million. Libraries were prepared by immunoSEQ multiplex PCR; TCRdb keeps only in-frame clonotypes and omits some of them. The sample lists fewer than 400,000 clones; 7% to 10% were seen once. Donors underwent one heparinised blood draw, about 110 mL on average. The study, taken as a whole, reports: TCRB CDR3s from Type 1 diabetes patients were moderately but significantly shorter in all four CD4+ subsets. PCR might favor shorter templates, equally in patients and controls. More deletions and fewer insertions at VDJ junctions were seen in type 1 diabetes patients.

The sequencing input was central memory CD4+ T cells from blood. This TCR was recovered from a man under 40 with type 1 diabetes. The chain carries TRBV12-5 and TRBJ2-7, with D tentatively TRBD1 (5 bases). Here the CDR3 reads CASGLVSGWQATYEQYF. In nucleotides, the CDR3 is TGTGCTAGTGGTTTGGTCTCAGGGTGGCAGGCGACCTACGAGCAGTACTTC.